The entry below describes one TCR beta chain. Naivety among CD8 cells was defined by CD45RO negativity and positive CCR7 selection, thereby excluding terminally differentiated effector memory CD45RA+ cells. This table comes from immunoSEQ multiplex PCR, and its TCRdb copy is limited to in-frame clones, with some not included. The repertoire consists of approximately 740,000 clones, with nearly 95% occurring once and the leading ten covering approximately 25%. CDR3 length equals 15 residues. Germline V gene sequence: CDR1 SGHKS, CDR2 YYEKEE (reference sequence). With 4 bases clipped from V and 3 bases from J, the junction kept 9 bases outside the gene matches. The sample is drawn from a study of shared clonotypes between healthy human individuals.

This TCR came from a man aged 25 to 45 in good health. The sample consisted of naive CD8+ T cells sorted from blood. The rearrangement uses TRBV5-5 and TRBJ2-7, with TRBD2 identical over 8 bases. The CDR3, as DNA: TGTGCCAGCAGCCTTCTAGCGGGCGGCATCTACGAGCAGTACTTC. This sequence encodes CASSLLAGGIYEQYF.